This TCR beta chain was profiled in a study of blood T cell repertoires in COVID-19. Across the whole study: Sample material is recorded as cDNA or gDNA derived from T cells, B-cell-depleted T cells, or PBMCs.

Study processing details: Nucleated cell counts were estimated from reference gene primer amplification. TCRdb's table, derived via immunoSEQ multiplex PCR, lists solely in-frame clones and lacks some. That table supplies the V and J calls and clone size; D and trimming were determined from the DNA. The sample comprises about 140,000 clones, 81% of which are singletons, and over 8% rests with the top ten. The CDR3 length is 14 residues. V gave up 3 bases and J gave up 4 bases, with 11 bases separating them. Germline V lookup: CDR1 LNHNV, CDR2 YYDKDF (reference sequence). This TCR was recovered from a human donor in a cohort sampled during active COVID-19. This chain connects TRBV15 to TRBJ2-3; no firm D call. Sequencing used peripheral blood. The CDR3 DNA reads TGTGCCACCAGCAGGGATCTAGATTCAGATACGCAGTATTTT. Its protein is CATSRDLDSDTQYF.